This TCR beta chain was identified during a study of T cells in tuberculosis. Looking at the study overall: T cells were selected with CD1B tetramers loaded with glucose monomycolate. IGRA-negative adolescents, IGRA-positive adolescents with latent tuberculosis and adults with active tuberculosis formed this South African cohort. Overall study results and limits: Smaller alpha distances in active tuberculosis partly reflected shorter CDR3-alpha lengths. A GMM-specific repertoire classifier reached 80% to 90% accuracy, AUROC 0.7 to 0.9.

The length of the CDR3 is 13 residues. The V gene's germline CDR1 is MNHEY and CDR2 SVGAGI. Losses at the gene ends were 4 bases for V and 9 bases for J; bases not matched to a gene: 6. Worth noting for this clone: The antigen is not known.

The data were produced by immunoSEQ multiplex PCR, yet TCRdb's version contains in-frame clones alone and is incomplete. The repertoire includes approximately 49,000 clones, about 96% of them detected once, and 1.4% to 1.5% sits in the top ten. The sample's time point: new active TB diagnosis, blood taken before or within 7 days of starting treatment. The specimen comprised PBMCs, sampled at tuberculosis diagnosis. This receptor was taken from an adult with tuberculosis. The genes are TRBV6-5 and TRBJ2-4; 7 bases are a match to TRBD1. The CDR3 DNA sequence: TGTGCCAGCAGTTCACAGGGACAGTCCATTCAGTACTTC. Protein product: CASSSQGQSIQYF.